What follows are 6 T cell receptor beta chains derived from one specimen sequenced in a study of T cell changes during pregnancy in multiple sclerosis (dated by TCRdb to 2018 to 2020). The library was prepared using the immunoSEQ multiplex PCR assay. TCRdb holds this immuneACCESS table with in-frame rearrangements only. Some clones are missing; in checked studies, unresolved V genes explain under half, and the rest has no known cause. This sample holds about 42,000 clones; 91% were observed only once. The ten largest clonotypes hold about 2.1% of the sample. The specimen was CD4+ T cells from peripheral blood mononuclear cells, collected after pregnancy. The source of these receptors is a female donor in good health, enrolled as a control in a pregnancy study.

This chain links TRBV5-4 with TRBJ1-4; D not certain. Germline CDR1 SGHNT, CDR2 YYREEE (reference sequence). The CDR3 is made up of 15 amino acids. Trimming cost V 3 bases and J 3 bases, with 12 bases left between them. The CDR3 DNA is TGTGCCAGCAGCTCCCGGGAGGGTGCTAATGAAAAACTGTTTTTT. Translated, it gives CASSSREGANEKLFF. Together with reference TRBV5-4 and TRBJ1-4, the CDR3 gives the full variable domain: ETGVTQSPTHLIKTRGQQVTLRCSSQSGHNTVSWYQQALGQGPQFIFQYYREEENGRGNFPPRFSGLQFPNYSSELNVNALELDDSALYLCASSSREGANEKLFFGSGTQLSVL.

V usage is TRBV28 and J usage is TRBJ1-6, with D hard to call. The V gene's germline CDR1 is MDHEN and CDR2 SYDVKM. The CDR3 loop spans 12 amino acids. The V gene lost 5 bases and the J gene lost 7 bases, with 6 bases spanning the gap. CDR3 protein: CASSIQNSPLHF. The CDR3 DNA follows: TGTGCCAGCAGTATACAGAATTCACCCCTCCACTTT. The full variable domain, with the rest looked up from reference TRBV28 and TRBJ1-6, is DVKVTQSSRYLVKRTGEKVFLECVQDMDHENMFWYRQDPGLGLRLIYFSYDVKMKEKGDIPEGYSVSREKKERFSLILESASTNQTSMYLCASSIQNSPLHFGNGTRLTVT.

This clone was detected only once. This chain links TRBV29-1 with TRBJ2-1, with TRBD1 matching over 9 bases. The CDR3 has 13 residues. Per germline, CDR1 SQVTM and CDR2 ANQGSEA. The ends lost 4 bases at V and 2 bases at J; junction bases unmatched: 0. CDR3 amino acids: CSVGDRAYNEQFF. The DNA of the CDR3 is TGCAGCGTTGGGGACAGGGCCTACAATGAGCAGTTCTTC.

This chain connects TRBV7-8 to TRBJ2-7, with a possible D match to TRBD2 (5 bases). The CDR3 extends over 13 amino acids. Germline V gene data show CDR1 as SGHVS and CDR2 as FQNEAQ. The V gene lost 4 bases and the J gene lost 12 bases, with 19 bases spanning the gap. CDR3 amino acids: CASSSPGLPVRYF. CDR3 bases: TGTGCCAGCAGCTCCCCCGGACTTCCCGTGCGGTACTTC. Drawing the rest from reference TRBV7-8 and TRBJ2-7, the complete variable domain is GAGVSQSPRYKVAKRGQDVALRCDPISGHVSLFWYQQALGQGPEFLTYFQNEAQLDKSGLPSDRFFAERPEGSVSTLKIQRTQQEDSAVYLCASSSPGLPVRYFGPGTRLTVT.

The chain links TRBV11-2 to TRBJ2-7, with D perhaps TRBD1 (6 bases). V shed 5 bases and J shed 2 bases, with 19 bases lying between them. There are 16 residues in the CDR3. The germline V gene has CDR1 SGHAT and CDR2 FQNNGV. CDR3 loop: CASSPRQGSNPYEQYF. In DNA form, the CDR3 reads TGTGCCAGCAGCCCTCGGCAGGGGTCGAACCCCTACGAGCAGTACTTC.

The rearrangement uses TRBV5-1 and TRBJ2-3; the D is unclear. Germline V gives CDR1 SGHRS, CDR2 YFSETQ. CDR3 length equals 13 residues. The V end lost 0 bases, the J end lost 4 bases, and 6 bases lay between the germline ends. CDR3: CASSLGQADTQYF. For the CDR3, the DNA is TGCGCCAGCAGCTTGGGTCAGGCAGATACGCAGTATTTT.